One and the same sample provided the 22 T cell receptor beta chains below, sequenced in a study of T cell responses to AZD1222 COVID-19 vaccine. Measured with immunoSEQ multiplex PCR; TCRdb has only the in-frame clones, and not every one. The table includes approximately 100,000 clones, about 88% detected once. The sequenced sample was peripheral blood, obtained on day 0 of AZD1222 vaccination. The receptors shown here come from an adult in good health.

The chain links TRBV27 to TRBJ1-2; D is perhaps TRBD1 (5 bases). CDR3 length: 13 amino acids. V was clipped by 2 bases and J by 7 bases, with 11 bases between them. In germline, CDR1 is MNHEY, CDR2 SMNVEV (reference sequence). CDR3 sequence: CASSLVGEGGYTF. The CDR3 DNA is TGTGCCAGCAGTTTAGTAGGGGAAGGTGGCTACACCTTC.

The chain carries TRBV6-4 and TRBJ1-5; 7 bases align to TRBD1. V gave up 10 bases and J gave up 4 bases; unmatched junction bases: 10. CDR1 MRHNA and CDR2 SNTAGT come from the germline V gene. CDR3 size: 14 residues. As DNA, the CDR3 is TGTGCCACCATCATAACAGGGGAGAATCAGCCCCAGCATTTT. The encoded protein is CATIITGENQPQHF.

This clone has only a few counts. V and J are TRBV27 and TRBJ1-1; tentative D call: TRBD1 (5 bases). The germline V gene has CDR1 MNHEY and CDR2 SMNVEV (reference sequence). The CDR3 totals 16 residues. V was trimmed by 7 bases and J by 0 bases, leaving 18 bases between them. CDR3 sequence reads: CASMPGGAGLNTEAFF. The CDR3 DNA follows: TGTGCCAGCATGCCCGGGGGAGCCGGGCTGAACACTGAAGCTTTCTTT.

This rearrangement joins TRBV29-1 to TRBJ2-7, with 8 bases fitting TRBD1. V trimming: 7 bases; J trimming: 2 bases; junction bases outside the gene matches: 7. Germline assignment: CDR1 SQVTM and CDR2 ANQGSEA. The CDR3 loop spans 13 amino acids. This CDR3 reads CSAGQGVTYEQYF. As DNA, the CDR3 is TGCAGCGCCGGACAGGGTGTAACCTACGAGCAGTACTTC.

The chain carries TRBV11-2 and TRBJ2-6; D uncertain. CDR1 SGHAT and CDR2 FQNNGV come from the germline V gene. The CDR3 has 15 residues. Trimming removed 3 bases from V and 0 bases from J, with 6 bases in between. In DNA form, the CDR3 reads TGTGCCAGCAGCTTGCAAGTCTCTGGGGCCAACGTCCTGACTTTC. It codes for CASSLQVSGANVLTF.

The chain employs TRBV6-2 or TRBV6-3 and TRBJ2-7; D might be TRBD1 or TRBD2, each matching 5 bases. CDR3 size: 14 residues. Trimming cost V 2 bases and J 3 bases, with 11 bases left between them. Germline assignment: CDR1 MNHEY and CDR2 SVGEGT. The DNA of the CDR3 is TGTGCCAGCAGTTACCTTCATGGGGGCTACGAGCAGTACTTC. Translating gives CASSYLHGGYEQYF.

The gene calls are TRBV4-3 and TRBJ1-4, with D possibly TRBD1 on 6 matching bases. CDR1 and CDR2 (germline): LGHNA, YSLEER. The V end was cut by 0 bases, the J end by 8 bases, with 13 bases between. This CDR3 is built from 15 residues. CDR3 DNA sequence: TGCGCCAGCAGCCAAGATCACAGGGAGGGAGAAAAACTGTTTTTT. This codes for CASSQDHREGEKLFF.

This clone was counted once. The CDR3 region is CASGLGQGTNTGELFF. For the CDR3, the DNA is TGTGCTAGTGGTTTGGGACAGGGAACGAACACCGGGGAGCTGTTTTTT. V is TRBV12-5 and J is TRBJ2-2; 7 bases match TRBD1. The V gene's germline CDR1 is LGHNT and CDR2 FRNRAP. The CDR3 spans 16 residues. The ends lost 1 base at V and 0 bases at J; junction bases unmatched: 2.

In DNA form, the CDR3 reads TGTGCCAGCAGTGCCCTCCCGGAGGCTAATGAAAAACTGTTTTTT. This sequence encodes CASSALPEANEKLFF. The chain carries TRBV9 and TRBJ1-4; D gene uncertain. Germline loops: CDR1 SGDLS, CDR2 YYNGEE. The germline V and J ends were trimmed by 5 bases and 3 bases, with 14 bases remaining between them. The CDR3 totals 15 residues.

The rearrangement uses TRBV2 and TRBJ2-1; 7 bases map to TRBD2. CDR3 size: 12 residues. V dropped 8 bases and J dropped 7; count of bases not matched to a gene: 5. Germline V gene sequence: CDR1 SNHLY, CDR2 FYNNEI. CDR3 in DNA: TGTGCCAGCCGGACTAGTTTGAATGAGCAGTTCTTC. It translates to CASRTSLNEQFF.

The chain links TRBV6-5 to TRBJ1-3; weak D call: TRBD1 (5 bases). The germline V gene encodes CDR1 MNHEY and CDR2 SVGAGI. Between the trimmed V and J ends, which lost 4 bases and 0 bases, there was a span of 10 bases. The CDR3 consists of 15 residues. This CDR3 reads CASSSTGASGNTIYF. For the CDR3, the DNA is TGTGCCAGCAGTTCTACAGGAGCCTCTGGAAACACCATATATTTT.

This clone was observed once. The chain joins TRBV29-1 to TRBJ2-1; D not resolved. The CDR3 loop spans 11 amino acids. V lost 4 bases and J 3 bases, leaving 4 bases between the germline ends. CDR1 and CDR2 (germline): SQVTM, ANQGSEA. For the CDR3, the DNA is TGCAGCGTTGTGGGCTACAATGAGCAGTTCTTC. Its protein product is CSVVGYNEQFF.

The chain uses TRBV5-6 and TRBJ2-7, with D tentatively TRBD2 (6 bases). Germline lookup yields CDR1 SGHDT and CDR2 YYEEEE. The CDR3 consists of 12 residues. V was shortened by 4 bases and J by 9 bases, with 14 bases between the two germline ends. CDR3 bases: TGTGCCAGCAGCCACGGGACTCTAGGGCAGTACTTC. Its translation is CASSHGTLGQYF.

The rearrangement uses TRBV3-1 (or the pseudogene TRBV3-2) and TRBJ1-2, with unresolved D. The CDR3 covers 13 residues. CDR1 is LGHDT and CDR2 is YNNKEL in the germline V gene (reference sequence). Trimming shortened V by 4 bases and J by 4 bases, and 10 bases separated the two germline ends. CDR3 in DNA: TGTGCCAGCAGCCGCCAAGGAGGCTATGGCTACACCTTC. Translating gives CASSRQGGYGYTF.

This chain joins TRBV4-3 and TRBJ1-2; possibly TRBD1 for D (6 bases). This CDR3 comprises 15 residues. V lost 0 bases to trimming and J lost 3 bases, with 11 bases between them. Germline CDR1 reads LGHNA; CDR2 reads YSLEER. The CDR3 DNA reads TGCGCCAGCAGCCAAGAAGACAGGCCCTACTATGGCTACACCTTC. Translated: CASSQEDRPYYGYTF.

This chain connects TRBV7-2 to TRBJ2-3; D ambiguous. Germline CDR1 reads SGHTA; CDR2 reads FQGNSA. CDR3 length: 15 amino acids. Trimming cost V 5 bases and J 1 base, with 13 bases left between them. CDR3 in amino acids: CASSLRRVRTDTQYF. The CDR3 nucleotides are TGTGCCAGCAGCCTTCGAAGGGTTCGCACAGATACGCAGTATTTT.

V usage is TRBV7-2 and J usage is TRBJ2-4; tentative D call: TRBD2 (5 bases). V lost 3 bases and J lost 5, with 11 bases in between. The CDR3 consists of 14 residues. Germline V gene data show CDR1 as SGHTA and CDR2 as FQGNSA. The CDR3: CASSFPREENIQYF. The CDR3 DNA sequence: TGTGCCAGCAGCTTCCCCCGGGAAGAAAACATTCAGTACTTC.

The chain recombines TRBV19 with TRBJ1-2; D might be TRBD1 (6 bases). This CDR3 is 12 amino acids long. Germline V gives CDR1 LNHDA, CDR2 SQIVND (reference sequence). V lost 9 bases, J lost 5 bases, and 13 bases lay in between. The DNA for the CDR3 is TGTGCCAGCCAGGGGAGAGGGTATGGCTACACCTTC. The encoded protein is CASQGRGYGYTF. Looking up the rest from reference TRBV19 and TRBJ1-2 gives the full variable domain: DGGITQSPKYLFRKEGQNVTLSCEQNLNHDAMYWYRQDPGQGLRLIYYSQIVNDFQKGDIAEGYSVSREKKESFPLTVTSAQKNPTAFYLCASQGRGYGYTFGSGTRLTVV.

The gene calls are TRBV5-1 and TRBJ2-7, with a possible D match to TRBD1 (5 bases). Germline lookup yields CDR1 SGHRS and CDR2 YFSETQ. The CDR3 covers 15 residues. The V and J ends lost 0 bases and 1 base respectively, with 11 bases between them. DNA for the CDR3: TGCGCCAGCAGCTTGGATCCGCAGGGATCCTACGAGCAGTACTTC. Encoded protein: CASSLDPQGSYEQYF.

The chain combines TRBV6-5 with TRBJ2-7; the D is unclear. Trimming took 10 bases from V and 2 from J, leaving 18 bases between them. The germline V gene encodes CDR1 MNHEY and CDR2 SVGAGI. CDR3 length equals 14 residues. As DNA, the CDR3 is TGTGCCACCGACCGACACCTGAAGGCCTACGAGCAGTACGTC. It specifies CATDRHLKAYEQYV.

This clone was seen a handful of times. The rearrangement uses TRBV7-3 and TRBJ2-7; D is unresolved. The CDR3 runs to 15 residues. Germline V gives CDR1 SGHTA, CDR2 FQGTGA. V was clipped by 5 bases and J by 0 bases, with 14 bases between them. The CDR3 reads CASSPWTVHSYEQYF. CDR3 nucleotides: TGTGCCAGCAGCCCCTGGACGGTTCACTCCTACGAGCAGTACTTC. The full variable domain, with the rest looked up from reference TRBV7-3 and TRBJ2-7, is GAGVSQTPSNKVTEKGKYVELRCDPISGHTALYWYRQSLGQGPEFLIYFQGTGAADDSGLPNDRFFAVRPEGSVSTLKIQRTERGDSAVYLCASSPWTVHSYEQYFGPGTRLTVT.

This clone was seen more than once but under ten times. The V gene is TRBV6-2 or TRBV6-3, the J gene TRBJ2-7, with 7 positions matching TRBD2. Looked up from germline, CDR1 is MNHEY and CDR2 is SVGEGT. This CDR3 region has 19 residues. V was pared by 2 bases and J by 0 bases, with 16 bases of the junction left unmatched. CDR3 region: CASSYPSSGAGWSSYEQYF. The CDR3, as DNA: TGTGCCAGCAGTTACCCCTCCAGCGGGGCAGGGTGGAGCTCCTACGAGCAGTACTTC.